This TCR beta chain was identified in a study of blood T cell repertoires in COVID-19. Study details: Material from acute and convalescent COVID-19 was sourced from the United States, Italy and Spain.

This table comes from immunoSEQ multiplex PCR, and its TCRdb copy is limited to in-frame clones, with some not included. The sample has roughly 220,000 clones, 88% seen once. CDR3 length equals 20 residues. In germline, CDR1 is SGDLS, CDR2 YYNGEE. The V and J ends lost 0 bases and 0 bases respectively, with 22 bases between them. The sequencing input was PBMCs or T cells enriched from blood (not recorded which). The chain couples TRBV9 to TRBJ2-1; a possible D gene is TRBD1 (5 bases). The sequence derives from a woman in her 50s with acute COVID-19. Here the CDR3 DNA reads TGTGCCAGCAGCGTAGCGGGCAGGGCAAATTGGTTAAGCTCCTACAATGAGCAGTTCTTC. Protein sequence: CASSVAGRANWLSSYNEQFF. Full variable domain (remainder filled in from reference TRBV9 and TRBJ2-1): DSGVTQTPKHLITATGQRVTLRCSPRSGDLSVYWYQQSLDQGLQFLIQYYNGEERAKGNILERFSAQQFPDLHSELNLSSLELGDSALYFCASSVAGRANWLSSYNEQFFGPGTRLTVL.